This TCR beta chain is drawn from a study of Ad26.COV2.S vaccination and SARS-CoV-2 variants. Here immunoSEQ multiplex PCR was the method, and the copy in TCRdb shows in-frame clones only, minus some. The table includes about 350,000 clones, about 85% detected once. Study-wide results and limits: People who got the vaccine or the placebo had similar non-spike TCR breadth. People given the vaccine had a wider spike-specific TCR breadth than placebo recipients did. After vaccination, substantial breadth of spike-specific CD8+ and CD4+ responses was reported.

Germline lookup yields CDR1 MGHRA and CDR2 YSYEKL. This CDR3 has 15 amino acids. V was clipped by 1 base and J by 5 bases; unmatched bases: 7. On this clone itself: Its cognate antigen is unknown.

Documented treatment: roughly 18 received Ad26.COV2.S at low or high dose, single or two shots; 5 received placebo; per-sample allocation not given. The investigators took samples on day 63 after the first vaccine or placebo injection. The chain carries TRBV4-1 and TRBJ2-5; TRBD2 agrees at 7 bases. Sample: peripheral blood, taken in a trial of Ad26.COV2.S vaccine versus placebo. The TCR was taken from a person aged 18-65 years who received the Ad26.COV2.S COVID-19 vaccine or a placebo. The CDR3 here is CASSQGTSNDETQYF. In nucleotides, the CDR3 is TGCGCCAGCAGCCAAGGGACTAGTAATGACGAGACCCAGTACTTC.